Below, one T cell receptor beta chain is given with its context. The data derive from a study of blood T cell repertoires in COVID-19. Study overall: The United States, Italy and Spain provided the acute and convalescent COVID-19 samples. Nucleic acid was either cDNA or gDNA, and it came from T cells, B-cell-depleted T cells, or PBMCs.

Trimming removed 6 bases at V and 1 base at J, with 18 bases between. The germline CDR1 and CDR2 sequences are MDHEN and SYDVKM. The CDR3 covers 16 residues. Original data processing: Cell counts per sample came from amplifying reference gene primers. Clones were sequenced by immunoSEQ multiplex PCR, and TCRdb holds only the in-frame ones, with some missing. D and trimming were read from the DNA, whereas the V and J calls and clone size are those reported in that table. The profile covers about 140,000 clones, with over 60% appearing a single time and roughly 8.6% taken by the ten largest. This sequence was found in a woman aged 45-65 years with active or convalescent COVID-19. The gene calls are TRBV28 and TRBJ1-1; D might be TRBD1 (6 bases). Sequencing was carried out using peripheral blood. Here the CDR3 reads CASRPGEWGGNTEAFF. The CDR3 region has the DNA TGTGCCAGCAGGCCAGGGGAGTGGGGCGGGAACACTGAAGCTTTCTTT. Filled out from reference TRBV28 and TRBJ1-1, the complete variable domain reads DVKVTQSSRYLVKRTGEKVFLECVQDMDHENMFWYRQDPGLGLRLIYFSYDVKMKEKGDIPEGYSVSREKKERFSLILESASTNQTSMYLCASRPGEWGGNTEAFFGQGTRLTVV.